This TCR beta chain is drawn from a study of blood T cell repertoires in COVID-19. Background on the study: Samples of COVID-19 (acute and convalescent) were obtained from the United States, Italy and Spain. T cells, B-cell-depleted T cells, or PBMCs provided the cDNA or gDNA that served as material.

Per the study methods: For nucleated cells, counts were estimated from reference gene primer amplification. Assay used: immunoSEQ multiplex PCR; TCRdb lists only in-frame clones, some missing. From that table come the V and J calls and clone size; the DNA was used to work out D and trimming. Of 130,000 to 150,000 clones listed, 75% to 90% were seen once; the top ten hold approximately 40%. The CDR3 spans 16 residues. With V trimmed by 9 bases and J by 5 bases, 13 bases remained unmatched. Germline V gene lookup returns CDR1 LNHDA and CDR2 SQIVND (reference sequence). The receptor was isolated from a man aged 45-65 years who had recovered from COVID-19. The chain uses TRBV19 and TRBJ2-1; 10 bases match TRBD2. Sequenced material: peripheral blood. In DNA form, the CDR3 reads TGTGCCAGCAAATCAGCCACTAGCGGGGCTGACAATGAGCAGTTCTTC. It encodes CASKSATSGADNEQFF.